The clone carrying this T cell receptor beta chain showed up many times. No antigen is known for it. This sample was included in a study of T-cell reconstitution after alpha-beta-depleted transplantation in children. Preparation of the TCRbeta library was carried out with unique molecular identifiers. Via MiXCR, TCRdb re-called the PCR reads, giving one row per CDR3 protein. The sample yields almost 250,000 distinct CDR3 sequences, over 20% seen once. The germline gives CDR1 DFQATT, CDR2 SNEGSKA (reference sequence). The CDR3 runs to 14 residues. J lost 5 bases, V lost 0 bases, and 5 bases had no gene match. The study, taken as a whole, reports: Surviving recipient T cells and thymic progenitors underlay high day-60 TCRbeta diversity in some patients. Hyperexpanded clones declined; after one year, newly produced T cells mostly supplied diversity. Expanded clones from the graft, numbering several hundred, reportedly supplied alpha-beta T cells about two months after transplant.

The rearrangement uses TRBV20-1 and TRBJ2-3, with 7 bases aligning to TRBD2. Specimen: PBMCs, collected before TCRalphabeta/CD19-depleted stem cell transplant. The sequence came from a girl aged 2-15 years with Fanconi anemia, due to receive a stem cell transplant. CDR3 bases: TGCAGTGCTAGAGATTATGCGGGAGAAGATACGCAGTATTTT. Protein: CSARDYAGEDTQYF.